This TCR beta chain was sequenced in a study of response to subunit inactivated influenza vaccine. There are a few counts of this clonotype. Its antigen remains unknown. The trim removed 4 bases at V and 2 bases at J, leaving 5 bases unmatched. The CDR3 has 15 residues. Germline V gene data show CDR1 as SGHTA and CDR2 as FQGNSA. Study results and caveats: Authors suggested seasonal influenza vaccinations each recruit few new T cells.

TCRdb re-called the RT-PCR reads through MiXCR, storing one row per CDR3 protein. The sample has around 650,000 distinct CDR3 sequences; around 14% are singletons. The sequencing here drew on PBMCs from blood, taken about 11 days after vaccination. The V gene is TRBV7-2, the J gene TRBJ2-3; 8 positions match TRBD1. This TCR was recovered from a man between 50 and 59 years old who received an inactivated influenza vaccine. As DNA, the CDR3 is TGTGCCAGCAGCTCAAGGACAGGGATCACAGATACGCAGTATTTT. Translated, it gives CASSSRTGITDTQYF.